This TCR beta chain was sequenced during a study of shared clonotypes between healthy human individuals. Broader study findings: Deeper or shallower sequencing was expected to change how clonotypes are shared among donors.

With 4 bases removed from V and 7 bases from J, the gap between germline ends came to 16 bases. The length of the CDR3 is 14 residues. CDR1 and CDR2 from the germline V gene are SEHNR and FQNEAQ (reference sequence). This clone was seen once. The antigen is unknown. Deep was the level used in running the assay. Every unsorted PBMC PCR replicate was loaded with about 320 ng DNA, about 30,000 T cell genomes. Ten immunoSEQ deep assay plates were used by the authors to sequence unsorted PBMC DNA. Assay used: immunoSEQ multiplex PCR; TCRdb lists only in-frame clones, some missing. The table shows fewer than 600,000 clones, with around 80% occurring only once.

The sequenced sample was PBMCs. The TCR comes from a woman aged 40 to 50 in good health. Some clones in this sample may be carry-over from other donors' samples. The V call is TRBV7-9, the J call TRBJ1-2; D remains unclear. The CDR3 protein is CASSSGLTGGGYTF. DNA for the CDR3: TGTGCCAGCAGCTCCGGACTGACTGGTGGTGGCTACACCTTC.